This TCR beta chain originates from a study of CD8 T cells in Susac syndrome. Study-level points and caveats: As the study acknowledged, the number of individuals in its TCR sequencing and HLA analysis was relatively small.

Sequencing of TCR beta was undertaken in CD8+ and CD4+ T cells derived from blood. An amount of RNA that ranged from about 0.45 to 1 ug was reverse transcribed with random hexamers. Multiplex immunoSEQ PCR targeted 54 Vbeta and 13 Jbeta TCR beta segments. TCRdb analysed the immunoSEQ multiplex PCR reads with MiXCR anew, one entry per CDR3 protein. The sample carries about 100,000 distinct CDR3 sequences, approximately 92% recorded once. With regard to this clonotype: Its antigen is undetermined.

The CDR3 runs 15 residues. In germline, CDR1 is SGDLS, CDR2 YYNGEE. The germline V and J ends were trimmed by 3 bases and 3 bases, with 13 bases remaining between them. The material sequenced was CD8+ T cells from PBMCs. The chain combines TRBV9 with TRBJ2-1, with D possibly being TRBD1 (5 bases). The TCR comes from a human donor in good health. The CDR3 DNA sequence: TGTGCCAGCAGCGCAGGTCAGGGTGACTACAATGAGCAGTTCTTC. It codes for CASSAGQGDYNEQFF.